Listed here are 30 T cell receptor beta chains from one sample, sequenced in a study of Graves' ophthalmopathy and Graves' hyperthyroidism. The authors amplified TCR beta CDR3 regions, and they did so from RNA transcripts for repertoire sequencing. RT-PCR in the first round used HTBI primers; a second-round multiplex PCR followed. MiXCR, run by TCRdb on the multiplex PCR reads, gives a single entry per CDR3 protein. The sample shows almost 750,000 distinct CDR3 sequences, 40% of them seen only once. The source material was peripheral blood. These receptor sequences come from an adult man with Graves' ophthalmopathy.

The chain employs TRBV7-3 and TRBJ2-2; D is possibly TRBD2 (6 bases). CDR3 length equals 14 residues. Deletions cut 4 bases from V and 6 bases from J, with 12 bases between. The germline gives CDR1 SGHTA, CDR2 FQGTGA. The CDR3 sequence: CASSSMGGAGELFF. The CDR3 DNA reads TGTGCCAGCAGCTCTATGGGGGGTGCCGGGGAGCTGTTTTTT. The full variable domain, with the rest looked up from reference TRBV7-3 and TRBJ2-2, is GAGVSQTPSNKVTEKGKYVELRCDPISGHTALYWYRQSLGQGPEFLIYFQGTGAADDSGLPNDRFFAVRPEGSVSTLKIQRTERGDSAVYLCASSSMGGAGELFFGEGSRLTVL.

Many counts were recorded for this clonotype. The rearrangement links TRBV29-1 to TRBJ1-5, with D maybe TRBD1 (6 bases). Deletions cut 4 bases from V and 6 bases from J, with 10 bases between. The CDR3 is made up of 12 amino acids. CDR1 is SQVTM, CDR2 ANQGSEA, per germline. The CDR3 sequence is CSVVSRGQPQHF. For the CDR3, the DNA is TGCAGCGTTGTCAGCAGGGGTCAGCCCCAGCATTTT.

The gene calls are TRBV10-3 and TRBJ2-3; 8 nucleotides agree with TRBD2. This CDR3 comprises 15 residues. Germline V gene lookup returns CDR1 ENHRY and CDR2 SYGVKD. V lost 2 bases and J lost 4; bases outside the gene matches: 5. In DNA form, the CDR3 reads TGTGCCATCAGTGAGCGGGAGGGTAATCCAGATACGCAGTATTTT. Its protein is CAISEREGNPDTQYF.

On this clonotype: A junction end diverges from the germline sequence, so it may reflect a read error. The V gene is TRBV24-1, the J gene TRBJ2-5, with 7 bases that match TRBD1. The V gene's germline CDR1 is KGHDR and CDR2 SFDVKD. The CDR3 contains 18 residues. CDR3 residues: CASSSYREFTGVGETQYF. CDR3 nucleotide sequence: TGTGCCAGCAGTTCTTACCGAGAATTCACAGGGGTCGGAGAGACCCAGTACTTC.

This clonotype was detected a few times. The V gene is TRBV15, the J gene TRBJ2-2; D gene unclear. This CDR3 has 15 residues. Trimming pared 5 bases from V and 4 bases from J, leaving 14 bases between. The germline V gene has CDR1 LNHNV and CDR2 YYDKDF (reference sequence). Here the CDR3 reads CATSARTLGTGELFF. CDR3 bases: TGTGCCACCAGCGCCCGCACCCTGGGCACCGGGGAGCTGTTTTTT.

V usage is TRBV7-9 and J usage is TRBJ1-1; D gene ambiguous. The germline CDR1 and CDR2 sequences are SEHNR and FQNEAQ (reference sequence). The germline V and J ends were trimmed by 1 base and 2 bases, with 14 bases remaining between them. The CDR3 length is 16 residues. In nucleotides, the CDR3 is TGTGCCAGCAGCTTAGAAACTGGGAGTAGCAACACTGAAGCTTTCTTT. Encoded protein: CASSLETGSSNTEAFF.

The J gene is TRBJ1-1, the V gene TRBV29-1, with D unresolved. Trimming took off 2 bases at V and 2 bases at J, with 18 bases between the two ends. CDR1 and CDR2 (germline): SQVTM, ANQGSEA. CDR3 length: 16 residues. CDR3 in DNA: TGCAGCGTTGAATGGCTAGCCGGGGTAGCCAACACTGAAGCTTTCTTT. Its translation: CSVEWLAGVANTEAFF.

Notes on this clonotype: A read error may produce the germline difference seen at one junction end. The rearrangement links TRBV6-6 to TRBJ1-4, with TRBD1 as a possible D gene (6 bases). This CDR3 is built from 14 residues. Germline-derived CDR1 and CDR2 are MNHNY and SVGAGI (reference sequence). Here the CDR3 reads CASSYRGSKEKLFF. Written as DNA, the CDR3 is TGTGCCAGCAGTTATAGGGGGTCTAAGGAAAAACTGTTTTTT.

The chain carries TRBV24-1 and TRBJ1-6; 8 bases agree with TRBD1. CDR3 size: 20 residues. V lost 2 bases and J lost 5; bases outside the gene matches: 16. Per the germline V gene, CDR1 is KGHDR and CDR2 is SFDVKD. CDR3: CATSDSPGTGGITNNSPLHF. The DNA for the CDR3 is TGTGCCACCAGTGATTCGCCCGGGACAGGAGGGATAACGAATAATTCACCCCTCCACTTT.

This chain uses TRBV7-8 with TRBJ2-5; D is ambiguous. Per the germline V gene, CDR1 is SGHVS and CDR2 is FQNEAQ. Trimming shortened V by 5 bases and J by 3 bases, and 13 bases separated the two germline ends. The CDR3 loop spans 14 amino acids. CDR3 amino acids: CASSSRMVEETQYF. In DNA form, the CDR3 reads TGTGCCAGCAGCAGCCGGATGGTCGAAGAGACCCAGTACTTC.

This clonotype was recorded a few times. One end of the junction is discordant with germline, which a read error may explain. DNA for the CDR3: TGTGCCAGCAGTTACTCCCCCGACCTCAGGGTACGAGAGACCCAGTACTTC. As protein: CASSYSPDLRVRETQYF. The chain has TRBV24-1 and TRBJ2-5; possible D gene TRBD1, 5 bases. Germline CDR1 and CDR2: KGHDR and SFDVKD. This CDR3 is 17 amino acids long.

This clonotype was recorded many times. V is TRBV2 and J is TRBJ1-4; D gene uncertain. The V gene's germline CDR1 is SNHLY and CDR2 FYNNEI. Trimming pared 7 bases from V and 4 bases from J, leaving 10 bases between. The CDR3 has 13 amino acids. CDR3 in amino acids: CASNGRSNEKLFF. CDR3 in DNA: TGTGCCAGCAATGGGCGGAGTAATGAAAAACTGTTTTTT.

In this sample, this clonotype turned up a few times. V gene TRBV5-1 combines with J gene TRBJ2-7, with a tentative D call TRBD1 (6 bases). The germline V gene encodes CDR1 SGHRS and CDR2 YFSETQ. The length of the CDR3 is 15 residues. V shed 5 bases and J shed 1 base, with 16 bases lying between them. CDR3 DNA: TGCGCCAGCAGACTGGGGCTGGGGGCTTCCTACGAGCAGTACTTC. It encodes CASRLGLGASYEQYF.

The chain is built from TRBV9 and TRBJ2-7; TRBD2 matches 8 bases. Trimming cost V 2 bases and J 2 bases; bases outside gene matches: 3. This CDR3 contains 14 residues. Germline values: CDR1 SGDLS, CDR2 YYNGEE. The CDR3 nucleotides are TGTGCCAGCAGCGTCCGGACTAGCCCCTACGAGCAGTACTTC. Encoded protein: CASSVRTSPYEQYF.

The V call is TRBV24-1, the J call TRBJ1-5; no firm D call. Germline V CDR1 and CDR2: KGHDR, SFDVKD. This CDR3 has 15 residues. V lost 6 bases and J lost 2, with 13 bases in between. The CDR3 DNA follows: TGTGCCACCAGTACCCCAGGACGGGGCAATCAGCCCCAGCATTTT. The encoded protein is CATSTPGRGNQPQHF.

This CDR3 is CSVEVRQYF. The CDR3 DNA sequence: TGCAGCGTTGAAGTGCGACAGTATTTT. The chain combines TRBV29-1 with TRBJ2-3; D uncertain. The ends were cut back, 1 base at V and 12 bases at J, with 5 bases in the middle. The CDR3 spans 9 residues. Germline lookup yields CDR1 SQVTM and CDR2 ANQGSEA.

Regarding this clonotype: One base away lies a much larger clone, so this may be a sequencing read error. The chain carries TRBV2 and TRBJ1-6; D not resolved. Germline V gene sequence: CDR1 SNHLY, CDR2 FYNNEI. Deletions cut 8 bases from V and 6 bases from J, with 17 bases between. The CDR3 is 15 amino acids. CDR3 residues: CASGWLGDGNSPLHF. CDR3 DNA sequence: TGTGCCAGCGGTTGGTTGGGAGACGGTAATTCACCCCTCCACTTT.

This clonotype was counted many times. The chain combines TRBV7-8 with TRBJ2-7; 9 nucleotides agree with TRBD1. CDR3 size: 14 residues. Trimming cost V 3 bases and J 6 bases; bases outside gene matches: 6. The germline CDR1 and CDR2 sequences are SGHVS and FQNEAQ. In DNA, the CDR3 is TGTGCCAGCAGCTTGGAGGACAGGGGAAGCGAGCAGTACTTC. It encodes CASSLEDRGSEQYF.

This chain connects TRBV10-3 to TRBJ2-7, with D possibly being TRBD1 (6 bases). Trimming shortened V by 6 bases and J by 0 bases, and 12 bases separated the two germline ends. The CDR3 has 14 residues. From germline, CDR1 is ENHRY and CDR2 SYGVKD. The CDR3 is CAIRGKDSSYEQYF. For the CDR3, the DNA is TGTGCCATCAGAGGAAAGGACAGCTCCTACGAGCAGTACTTC.

This clonotype has more than one count but fewer than ten. At one end the junction does not follow the germline gene, possibly because of a read error. The rearrangement uses TRBV7-3 and TRBJ2-6; TRBD2 agrees at 12 bases. Germline CDR1 reads SGHTA; CDR2 reads FQGTGA. CDR3 length: 19 amino acids. In DNA, the CDR3 is TGTGCCAGCAGCTCCAACGTTAGGACTAGCGGGACTGGGGCCAGCGTCCTGACTTTC. Translated, it gives CASSSNVRTSGTGASVLTF.

To note about this clonotype: At one boundary the junction diverges from the germline segment, which might be a read error. The gene calls are TRBV2 and TRBJ2-7, with 8 bases aligning to TRBD1. This CDR3 spans 14 amino acids. Germline CDR1 reads SNHLY; CDR2 reads FYNNEI. CDR3 nucleotides: TGTGCCAGCAGCTTGGTGGGACAGGTCTACGAGCAGTGCTTC. Translation gives CASSLVGQVYEQCF.

This clonotype appeared a few times. CDR3 nucleotide sequence: TGTGCCAGCAGTTTATCTGGACAGGGAGGTAATTCACCCCTCCACTTT. It is translated as CASSLSGQGGNSPLHF. The chain joins TRBV9 to TRBJ1-6, with 8 bases fitting TRBD1. The CDR3 spans 16 residues. CDR1 is SGDLS and CDR2 is YYNGEE in the germline V gene. The V and J ends lost 5 bases and 6 bases, in that order; junction bases with no gene match: 10.

This clonotype was seen a single time. Being one base from a much bigger clone, this may be a read error. The V call is TRBV29-1, the J call TRBJ2-7; D is possibly TRBD1 or TRBD2 (5 bases each). The CDR3 loop spans 15 amino acids. Germline assignment: CDR1 SQVTM and CDR2 ANQGSEA. CDR3 in amino acids: CSAEDLGTGTYEQYF. For the CDR3, the DNA is TGCAGCGCTGAAGACCTTGGGACGGGTACCTACGAGCAGTACTTC.

The CDR3 nucleotides are TGCGCCAGCAGCCAAGCCGGGACAGGGGGCGAAGAGACCCAGTACTTC. It specifies CASSQAGTGGEETQYF. The V gene is TRBV4-3, the J gene TRBJ2-5; 12 bases align to TRBD1. Germline-derived CDR1 and CDR2 are LGHNA and YSLEER. This CDR3 comprises 16 residues. V was clipped by 1 base and J by 3 bases; unmatched bases: 3.

Remarks on this clonotype: Because the CDR3's place on the DNA is in doubt, the DNA is left out and the CDR3 is given as listed by TCRdb. J is TRBJ1-2 and V is TRBV7-9; TRBD1 reflects the table's D call only, with no check against the DNA. The CDR3 sequence runs 13 residues, both termini included. Germline V gives CDR1 SEHNR, CDR2 FQNEAQ (reference sequence). CDR3 residues: CASSPGVGIGNTF.

The chain links TRBV10-1 to TRBJ2-7, with 12 bases matching TRBD2. CDR1 is WNHNN, CDR2 SYGVQD, per germline (reference sequence). V lost 3 bases and J lost 3; bases outside the gene matches: 15. The CDR3 consists of 19 residues. The DNA of the CDR3 is TGCGCCAGCAGTGAAACCGGGACAGAACTAGCGGGGGGTAGCTACGAGCAGTACTTC. This gives the protein CASSETGTELAGGSYEQYF.

This chain connects TRBV29-1 to TRBJ1-5; D unclear. Germline CDR1 and CDR2: SQVTM and ANQGSEA. The CDR3 is made up of 12 amino acids. V lost 6 bases, J lost 7 bases, and 13 bases lay in between. CDR3 bases: TGCAGCGTGGGTAAAGGCGAGCAGCCCCAGCATTTT. Amino acids: CSVGKGEQPQHF.

This clonotype was detected many times. The rearrangement uses TRBV7-2 and TRBJ2-7; D perhaps matches TRBD2 (5 bases). Germline CDR1 and CDR2: SGHTA and FQGNSA. Trimming left V 0 bases short and J 4 bases short, with 13 bases between. There are 15 residues in the CDR3. The CDR3 bases are TGTGCCAGCAGCTTAGCTCCACAGCGGAGGTACGAGCAGTACTTC. Residues: CASSLAPQRRYEQYF.

For this clonotype: An end of the junction does not agree with germline; a read error may underlie this. This chain uses TRBV24-1 with TRBJ1-5, with 7 bases lining up with TRBD1. The CDR3 spans 17 residues. Germline CDR1 reads KGHDR; CDR2 reads SFDVKD. The CDR3 sequence: CASSLSGNRGGFQPQHF. For the CDR3, the DNA is TGTGCCAGCAGTTTATCGGGAAACAGGGGAGGGTTTCAGCCCCAGCATTTT.

The chain has TRBV7-2 and TRBJ1-2, with D tentatively TRBD1 (6 bases). The CDR3 runs to 16 residues. The V end lost 5 bases, the J end lost 7 bases, and 23 bases lay between the germline ends. Germline V gene sequence: CDR1 SGHTA, CDR2 FQGNSA. The CDR3 coding sequence is TGTGCCAGCAGCCCCCGGCCAGGGGATATAGGGGGTGGCTACACCTTC. This encodes CASSPRPGDIGGGYTF.